This passage covers 8 T cell receptor beta chains from one sample sequenced in a study of blood T cell repertoires in COVID-19. Sequencing was performed with immunoSEQ multiplex PCR; in TCRdb, only in-frame clones are kept and a portion is missing. Seen here are over 400,000 clones, more than 85% observed once, and the top ten hold 6.5% to 8.5%. The sample taken for sequencing was PBMCs or T cells enriched from blood (not recorded which). The receptor source for this set is an older woman who had recovered from COVID-19.

The J gene is TRBJ2-5, the V gene TRBV5-1; 10 positions agree with TRBD2. The CDR3 extends over 14 amino acids. V shed 1 base and J 9 bases; nucleotides not matched to a gene: 6. The V gene's germline CDR1 is SGHRS and CDR2 YFSETQ. CDR3 nucleotides: TGCGCCAGCAGCTTGTCGAGCGGGGGGGTGCCCCAGTACTTC. This gives the protein CASSLSSGGVPQYF.

The CDR3 DNA is TGTGCCAGCTCACCGGCGCCAGGGACAACTAATGAAAAACTGTTTTTT. Translated: CASSPAPGTTNEKLFF. V and J are TRBV18 and TRBJ1-4; D is perhaps TRBD1 (5 bases). The CDR3 is made up of 16 amino acids. The germline V gene encodes CDR1 KGHSH and CDR2 LQKENI. V was clipped by 3 bases and J by 0 bases, with 11 bases between them.

This chain uses TRBV4-1 with TRBJ1-2, with D perhaps TRBD1 (5 bases). Germline loops: CDR1 MGHRA, CDR2 YSYEKL. Trimming removed 8 bases at V and 1 base at J, with 14 bases between. This CDR3 region has 14 residues. For the CDR3, the DNA is TGCGCCAGCGGGATGACAGTCTATAACTATGGCTACACCTTC. This translates into CASGMTVYNYGYTF.

V is TRBV6-5 and J is TRBJ2-4; a possible D gene is TRBD2 (6 bases). This CDR3 region has 11 residues. Per germline, CDR1 MNHEY and CDR2 SVGAGI. V lost 5 bases and J 9 bases, leaving 8 bases between the germline ends. The CDR3 nucleotides are TGTGCCAGCAGTCAGGGAGGCATTCAGTACTTC. This gives the protein CASSQGGIQYF.

This chain connects TRBV2 to TRBJ1-5, with D tentatively TRBD1 (6 bases). The CDR3 loop spans 14 amino acids. Germline CDR1 reads SNHLY; CDR2 reads FYNNEI. V was clipped by 5 bases and J by 6 bases, with 14 bases between them. The CDR3 spells CASSWGLRGQPQHF. For the CDR3, the DNA is TGTGCCAGCAGTTGGGGGCTTAGGGGTCAGCCCCAGCATTTT.

J is TRBJ1-4 and V is TRBV14, with D hard to call. Germline V gene data show CDR1 as SGHDN and CDR2 as FVKESK. The CDR3 is 15 residues long. The germline V and J ends were trimmed by 0 bases and 7 bases, with 12 bases remaining between them. The CDR3 DNA reads as TGTGCCAGCAGCCAAGAAACCGGGGAGGGTGAAAAACTGTTTTTT. It encodes CASSQETGEGEKLFF. Based on the CDR3 plus reference TRBV14 and TRBJ1-4, the full variable domain is EAGVTQFPSHSVIEKGQTVTLRCDPISGHDNLYWYRRVMGKEIKFLLHFVKESKQDESGMPNNRFLAERTGGTYSTLKVQPAELEDSGVYFCASSQETGEGEKLFFGSGTQLSVL.

V and J are TRBV18 and TRBJ1-1; weak D call: TRBD1 (5 bases). V was pared by 6 bases and J by 1 base, with 15 bases between. The CDR3 is made up of 15 amino acids. The germline V gene has CDR1 KGHSH and CDR2 LQKENI. The DNA of the CDR3 is TGTGCCAGCTCTGGGGAATGGGGCGCGAACACTGAAGCTTTCTTT. Translating gives CASSGEWGANTEAFF.

This chain joins TRBV11-2 and TRBJ2-5; 7 positions agree with TRBD2. J was trimmed by 4 bases and V by 6 bases; bases with no gene match: 14. The CDR3 loop spans 16 amino acids. The germline V gene encodes CDR1 SGHAT and CDR2 FQNNGV. The DNA for the CDR3 is TGTGCCAGCAGATCCCTCAGGGCGGGGGATATAGAGACCCAGTACTTC. Amino acids: CASRSLRAGDIETQYF.